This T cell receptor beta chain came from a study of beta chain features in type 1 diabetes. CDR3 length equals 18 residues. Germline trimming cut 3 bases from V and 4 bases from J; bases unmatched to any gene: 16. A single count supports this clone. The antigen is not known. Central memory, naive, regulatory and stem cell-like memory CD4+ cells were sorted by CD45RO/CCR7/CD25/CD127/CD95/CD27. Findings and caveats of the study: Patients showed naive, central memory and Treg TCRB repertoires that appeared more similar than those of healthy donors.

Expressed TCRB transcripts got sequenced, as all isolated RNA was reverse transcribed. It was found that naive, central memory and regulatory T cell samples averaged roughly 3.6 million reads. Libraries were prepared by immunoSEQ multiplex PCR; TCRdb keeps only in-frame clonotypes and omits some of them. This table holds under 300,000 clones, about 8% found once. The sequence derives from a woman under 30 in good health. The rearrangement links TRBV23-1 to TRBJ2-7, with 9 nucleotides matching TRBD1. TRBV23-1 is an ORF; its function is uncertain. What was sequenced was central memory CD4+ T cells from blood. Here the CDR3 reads CASSHTQGAEATEYEQYV. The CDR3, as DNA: TGCGCCAGCAGTCACACACAGGGGGCTGAAGCTACGGAGTACGAGCAGTACGTC.